The source of this T cell receptor beta chain is a study of T cells in Graves' hyperthyroidism and ophthalmopathy. At the level of the study: Prior to any treatment, at the point of initial diagnosis, peripheral blood was collected.

Study-wide results and caveats: Clonotypes that were expanded in thyroid above 0.001 mostly appeared in blood too.

V was clipped by 0 bases and J by 11 bases, with 13 bases between them. Germline lookup yields CDR1 SGHAT and CDR2 FQNNGV. The CDR3 extends over 14 amino acids. On this clonotype itself: Antigen: not known.

Patients were excluded for uncontrolled infection, other autoimmune disease, pregnancy or lactation. Cells are PBMCs isolated from about 10 ml of fresh blood. TCR beta CDR3 regions were amplified from RNA. The HTBI primer set served for first-round RT-PCR of the TCR CDR3. TCRdb recomputed calls from the multiplex PCR reads with MiXCR, one row per CDR3 protein. Here the sample spans about 420,000 distinct CDR3 sequences, 15% to 19% being singletons. The TCR comes from a woman between 18 and 29 years old with Graves' hyperthyroidism. Source material: blood. This chain joins TRBV11-2 and TRBJ1-4, with D tentatively TRBD1 (5 bases). CDR3 DNA sequence: TGTGCCAGCAGCTTAGATAGGGGCAGCCTTAAACTGTTTTTT. Protein: CASSLDRGSLKLFF.